These 3 T cell receptor beta chains originate from one sample sequenced in a study of blood T cell repertoires in COVID-19. The method was immunoSEQ multiplex PCR; TCRdb's version includes in-frame clones alone and lacks a portion of them. The sample lists 100,000 to 150,000 clones, roughly four fifths occurring once. The sample consisted of peripheral blood. These receptors were obtained from a man aged 55 to 70 with acute or convalescent COVID-19.

This clone was counted a single time. The chain links TRBV11-3 to TRBJ1-5; D is perhaps TRBD1 (5 bases). CDR1 and CDR2 (germline): SGHNT, YENEEA. The CDR3 has 15 residues. V lost 0 bases, J lost 7 bases, and 13 bases lay in between. The CDR3 DNA reads TGTGCCAGCAGCTTAGAAAGTGGGGCAGAGCAGCCCCAGCATTTT. Translated: CASSLESGAEQPQHF.

This clone was observed a few times. This chain joins TRBV5-6 and TRBJ2-7; D not certain. Deletions cut 4 bases from V and 1 base from J, with 3 bases between. Germline lookup yields CDR1 SGHDT and CDR2 YYEEEE. The CDR3 runs to 11 residues. In DNA form, the CDR3 reads TGTGCCAGCAGCCAATCCTACGAGCAGTACTTC. Translation gives CASSQSYEQYF.

In this sample, this clone turned up a few times. The rearrangement joins TRBV24-1 to TRBJ2-7; D ambiguous. The germline V and J ends were trimmed by 1 base and 5 bases, with 8 bases remaining between them. Germline CDR1 is KGHDR and CDR2 is SFDVKD. The CDR3 is made up of 13 amino acids. The CDR3 spells CATSDFSEDEQYF. The CDR3 DNA reads TGTGCCACCAGTGATTTTTCCGAGGACGAGCAGTACTTC.